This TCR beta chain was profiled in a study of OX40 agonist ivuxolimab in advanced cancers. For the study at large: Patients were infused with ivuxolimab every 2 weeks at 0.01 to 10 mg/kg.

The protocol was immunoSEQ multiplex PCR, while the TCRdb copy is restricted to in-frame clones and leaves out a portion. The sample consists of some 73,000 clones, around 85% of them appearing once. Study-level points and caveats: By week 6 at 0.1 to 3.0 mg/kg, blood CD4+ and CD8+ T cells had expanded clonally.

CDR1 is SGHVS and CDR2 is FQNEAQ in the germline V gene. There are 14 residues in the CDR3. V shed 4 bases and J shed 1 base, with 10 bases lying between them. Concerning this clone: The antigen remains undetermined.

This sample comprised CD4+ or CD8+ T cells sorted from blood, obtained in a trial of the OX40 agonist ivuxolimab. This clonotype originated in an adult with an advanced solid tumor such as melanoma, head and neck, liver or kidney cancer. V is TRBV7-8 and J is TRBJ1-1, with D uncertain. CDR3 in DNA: TGTGCCAGCAGCTCACTCGGCCCGAACACTGAAGCTTTCTTT. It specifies CASSSLGPNTEAFF.